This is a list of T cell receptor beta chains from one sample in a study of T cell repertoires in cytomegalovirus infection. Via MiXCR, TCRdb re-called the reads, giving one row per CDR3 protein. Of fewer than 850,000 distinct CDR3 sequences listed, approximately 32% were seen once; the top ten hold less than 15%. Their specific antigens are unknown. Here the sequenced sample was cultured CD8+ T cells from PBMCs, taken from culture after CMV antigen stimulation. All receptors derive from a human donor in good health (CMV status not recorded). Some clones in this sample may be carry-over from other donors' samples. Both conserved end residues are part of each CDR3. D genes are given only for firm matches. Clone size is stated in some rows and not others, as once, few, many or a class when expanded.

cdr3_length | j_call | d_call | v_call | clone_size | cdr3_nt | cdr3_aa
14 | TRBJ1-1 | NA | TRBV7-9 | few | TGTGCCAGCATCGGAGACAACCTCGGGACTGAAGCTTTCTTT | CASIGDNLGTEAFF
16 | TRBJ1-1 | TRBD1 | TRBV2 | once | TGTGCCAGCAATGATGGGACAGGGCTGGGGAACACTGAAGCTTTCTTT | CASNDGTGLGNTEAFF
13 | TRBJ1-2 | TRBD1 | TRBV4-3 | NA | TGCGCCAGCATGGGACAGGGGGCAGGTGGCTACACCTTC | CASMGQGAGGYTF
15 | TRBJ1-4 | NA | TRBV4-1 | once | TGCGCCAGCAGCCAAGATAAAACCCCGAATGAAAAACTGTTTTTT | CASSQDKTPNEKLFF
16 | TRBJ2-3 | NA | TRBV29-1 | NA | TGCAGCGTCGGGCCCCACAGGGAGGGTAGCACAGATACGCAGTATTTT | CSVGPHREGSTDTQYF
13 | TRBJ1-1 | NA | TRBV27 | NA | TGTGCCAGCAGCCGGGGGGTAGAGACACGCGCTTTCTTT | CASSRGVETRAFF
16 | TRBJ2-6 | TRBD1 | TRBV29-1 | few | TGCAGCGTCGCCGGGACAGGGGAATCCGGGGCCAACGTCCTGACTTTC | CSVAGTGESGANVLTF
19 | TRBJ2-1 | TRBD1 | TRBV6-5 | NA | TGTGCCAGCAGTTACTCGGGGTCCCTTTTGTCCGGGACAGGGAATGAGCAGTTCTTC | CASSYSGSLLSGTGNEQFF
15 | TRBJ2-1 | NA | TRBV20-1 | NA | TGCAGTGCTTCTACTGGACTTGCGTTTTACAATGAGCAGTTCTTC | CSASTGLAFYNEQFF
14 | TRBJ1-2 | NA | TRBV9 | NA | TGTGCCAGCAGCGTAGCCAGAGACCCGGGTGGCTACACCTTC | CASSVARDPGGYTF
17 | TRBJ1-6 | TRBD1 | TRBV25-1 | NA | TGTGCCAGCAGTGACCTTCTCTCCCGGGACAGGGGTTCACCCCTCCACTTT | CASSDLLSRDRGSPLHF
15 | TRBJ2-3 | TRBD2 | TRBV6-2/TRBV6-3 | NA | TGTGCCAGCAGAGTCGGGACTAGCGGCACAGATACGCAGTATTTT | CASRVGTSGTDTQYF
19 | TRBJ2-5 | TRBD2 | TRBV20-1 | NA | TGCAGTGCTAGAGATACGGGGGGGGAGACGTATTCGGTCCAAGAGACCCAGTACTTC | CSARDTGGETYSVQETQYF
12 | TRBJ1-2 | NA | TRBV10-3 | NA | TGTGCCACCCGCCCGGCAAACTATGGCTACACCTTC | CATRPANYGYTF
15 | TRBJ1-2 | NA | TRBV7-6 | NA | TGTGCCAGCAGCGGTGAACTAACACCTAACTATGGCTACACCTTC | CASSGELTPNYGYTF
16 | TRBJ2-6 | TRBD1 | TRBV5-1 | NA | TGCGCCAGCATCGGGACAGTAGGTTCTGGGGCCAACGTCCTGACTTTC | CASIGTVGSGANVLTF
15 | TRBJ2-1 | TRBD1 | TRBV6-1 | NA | TGTGCCAGCAGTTTAGACGGGACAGCCGTCGGTGAGCAGTTCTTC | CASSLDGTAVGEQFF
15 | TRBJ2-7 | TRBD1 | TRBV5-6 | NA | TGTGCCAGCAGCCCGGCGGGACAGGGGAGTTACGAGCAGTACTTC | CASSPAGQGSYEQYF